This passage covers 9 T cell receptor beta chains from one sample sequenced in a study of identical twins (dated by TCRdb to 2016 to 2018). Libraries came from 5' RACE. For sequencing, an Illumina HiSeq 2000 was employed. The public reads were reanalyzed by TCRdb: fastp trimming at Q25, MiXCR alignment, in-frame beta chains only. When rows share a CDR3 protein, they turn into one entry using the most common DNA and genes. The sample profile shows hundreds of thousands of distinct CDR3 sequences; 6.5% to 9.5% of them were found once. 2.1% of the sample rests with the top ten. This sample was also put to use in a study of yellow fever vaccine responses in identical twins.

Sequenced input: memory (CD45RO+) T cells sorted from blood. The cell subset or site label corresponds to: CD45RO+ enriched T cells. The receptors were sampled from a woman aged 18-30 years in good health.

This clonotype was found a few times. CDR3 sequence (DNA): TGCGCCAGCCGGCCGAGACAGGGGGGGTACGAGCAGTACGTC. Residues: CASRPRQGGYEQYV. J is TRBJ2-7 and V is TRBV10-2; 9 bases line up with TRBD1. This CDR3 has 14 residues. CDR1 and CDR2 from the germline V gene are WSHSY and SAAADI. After removal of 8 bases from V and 4 bases from J, the junction contained 9 bases not matched to a gene.

This clonotype was counted ten times or more. The V and J genes are TRBV28 and TRBJ1-2; 10 nucleotides agree with TRBD1. The CDR3 is 17 residues long. CDR1 MDHEN and CDR2 SYDVKM come from the germline V gene. J lost 7 bases, V lost 7 bases, and 18 bases had no gene match. The CDR3 DNA reads as TGTGCCAGCACCATGGGAGGGACAGGGGTCACACGTATTGGCTACACCTTC. Translating gives CASTMGGTGVTRIGYTF.

The gene calls are TRBV19 and TRBJ2-7; TRBD1 or TRBD2 may be the D gene (5 bases each). V was clipped by 11 bases and J by 11 bases, with 16 bases between them. The CDR3 has 10 amino acids. The germline V gene encodes CDR1 LNHDA and CDR2 SQIVND (reference sequence). The DNA of the CDR3 is TGTGCCCGTCGCCTTGGGGGAGAGTACGTC. This encodes CARRLGGEYV.

This clonotype was recorded at least ten times. This rearrangement joins TRBV5-1 to TRBJ2-1, with TRBD2 identical over 7 bases. The CDR3 length is 17 residues. Unmatched junction bases numbered 12, after V lost 1 base and J lost 5 bases. CDR1 and CDR2 from the germline V gene are SGHRS and YFSETQ. CDR3 amino acids: CASSLYKSGGSHNEQFF. DNA for the CDR3: TGCGCCAGCAGCTTGTATAAGAGTGGCGGGAGCCACAATGAGCAGTTCTTC.

This clonotype was seen many times. The chain carries TRBV10-3 and TRBJ1-5; D is perhaps TRBD1 (5 bases). Germline V lookup: CDR1 ENHRY, CDR2 SYGVKD. Trimming left V 8 bases short and J 5 bases short, with 10 bases between. CDR3 length: 12 amino acids. CDR3 protein: CAIGAEHQPQHF. The CDR3, as DNA: TGTGCCATCGGGGCCGAACATCAGCCCCAGCATTTT.

The V call is TRBV10-3, the J call TRBJ2-7; unclear D gene. Germline-derived CDR1 and CDR2 are ENHRY and SYGVKD. Trimming pared 10 bases from V and 2 bases from J, leaving 12 bases between. The CDR3 totals 12 residues. The CDR3 is CATPFSTYEQYV. In DNA, the CDR3 is TGTGCCACCCCCTTCAGTACCTACGAGCAGTACGTC.

This clonotype has just a few counts. CDR3 protein: CASSTRTPSGEQYV. The CDR3 nucleotides read TGTGCCAGCAGTACGCGGACCCCTTCGGGGGAGCAGTACGTC. The rearrangement uses TRBV28 and TRBJ2-7; a possible D gene is TRBD2 (5 bases). Trimming took off 5 bases at V and 7 bases at J, with 18 bases between the two ends. The CDR3 is made up of 14 amino acids. Germline V gene sequence: CDR1 MDHEN, CDR2 SYDVKM.

In its sample, this clonotype was seen many times. V usage is TRBV20-1 and J usage is TRBJ2-1; TRBD2 aligns across 10 bases. The V segment lost 6 bases and the J segment 10 bases; nucleotides outside the gene matches: 6. The germline gives CDR1 DFQATT, CDR2 SNEGSKA (reference sequence). The CDR3 loop spans 12 amino acids. The CDR3 DNA reads as TGCAGTGCGCTAGCGGGAGTCCGGGAGCAGTTCTTC. Residues: CSALAGVREQFF.

In DNA, the CDR3 is TGTGCCAGCAGCCCCACGGTGGTCGAGACCCAGTACTTC. Translated, it gives CASSPTVVETQYF. The chain recombines TRBV7-2 with TRBJ2-5, with D uncertain. The V gene's germline CDR1 is SGHTA and CDR2 FQGNSA. The CDR3 length is 13 residues. Between the trimmed V and J ends, which lost 5 bases and 5 bases, there was a span of 12 bases.